This T cell receptor beta chain was captured by sequencing in a study of blood T cells in healthy people across ages. The V end was cut by 4 bases, the J end by 5 bases, with 20 bases between. The length of the CDR3 is 16 residues. Looked up from germline, CDR1 is SEHNR and CDR2 is FQNEAQ (reference sequence). At least 7 million PBMCs were isolated per sample. A second PCR of 7 to 11 cycles used a sample-barcoded 5' primer and a J-beta primer mix. The template-switch adaptor was a 5' adaptor with 12 random nucleotides. It tagged each cDNA molecule. TCRdb independently ran MiXCR on the 5' RACE reads; one entry per CDR3 protein. This table holds about 1.8 million distinct CDR3 sequences, about 50% found once.

The sequence derives from a woman in her thirties or forties in good health. The chain combines TRBV7-9 with TRBJ2-5; D unclear. Sequences were obtained from blood. The CDR3 DNA reads as TGTGCCAGCAGCTCCAGAACAGACCCTGTTGGGGAGACCCAGTACTTC. Its protein is CASSSRTDPVGETQYF.